The rows below give T cell receptor beta chains drawn from one sample of a study of cytomegalovirus exposure and HLA in healthy donors. Profiling relied on immunoSEQ multiplex PCR, and the TCRdb table lists in-frame clones only, not all of them. The table has around 120,000 clones, roughly 78% seen once. The source material was PBMCs. The receptors originated from a woman between 40 and 50 years old in good health and CMV-seronegative. Each CDR3 is given with its conserved first and last residue. The D gene is left open where the match is weak. The listing skips clone size in some rows; elsewhere it reads once, few, many or a size class.

d_call | cdr3_length | j_call | clone_size | v_call | cdr3_aa | cdr3_nt
TRBD2 | 12 | TRBJ2-5 | - | TRBV28 | CASSGGVETQYF | TGTGCCAGCAGTGGGGGGGTGGAGACCCAGTACTTC
- | 16 | TRBJ2-5 | - | TRBV11-2 | CASSRFSGESTETQYF | TGTGCCAGCAGCCGTTTTAGTGGGGAGAGTACTGAGACCCAGTACTTC
- | 13 | TRBJ1-1 | - | TRBV2 | CATLGTPGTEAFF | TGTGCCACACTCGGGACTCCAGGCACTGAAGCTTTCTTT
TRBD1 | 17 | TRBJ2-7 | once | TRBV5-4 | CASSLKTYRGLTYEQYF | TGTGCCAGCAGCTTGAAAACATACAGGGGGCTAACCTACGAGCAGTACTTC
TRBD2 | 15 | TRBJ2-7 | - | TRBV2 | CASSDSGSASYEQYF | TGTGCCAGCAGTGATAGCGGGTCTGCATCCTACGAGCAGTACTTC
TRBD1 | 15 | TRBJ1-6 | - | TRBV9 | CASSARTGDNSPLHF | TGTGCCAGCAGCGCCCGGACAGGGGATAATTCACCCCTCCACTTT
- | 17 | TRBJ2-4 | - | TRBV7-9 | CASSIRGAGLAKNIQYF | TGTGCCAGCAGCATCAGGGGCGCAGGGCTAGCCAAAAACATTCAGTACTTC
TRBD2 | 13 | TRBJ2-1 | once | TRBV30 | CAWRLAGGGEQFF | TGTGCCTGGAGGCTAGCGGGGGGGGGTGAGCAGTTCTTC
- | 11 | TRBJ2-1 | - | TRBV4-2 | CASSLNNEQFF | TGTGCCAGCAGCCTAAATAATGAGCAGTTCTTC
- | 17 | TRBJ1-5 | few | TRBV28 | CASSFVVSGLSNQPQHF | TGTGCCAGCAGTTTTGTCGTGTCAGGGCTGAGCAATCAGCCCCAGCATTTT
TRBD1 | 14 | TRBJ2-7 | - | TRBV6-1 | CASSEGQASYEQYF | TGTGCCAGCAGTGAGGGACAGGCTTCCTACGAGCAGTACTTC
- | 15 | TRBJ1-5 | - | TRBV5-1 | CASSPSGVFHQPQHF | TGCGCCAGCAGTCCCTCCGGGGTCTTCCATCAGCCCCAGCATTTT
TRBD1 | 15 | TRBJ2-7 | - | TRBV7-9 | CASSSRDRSTYEQYF | TGTGCCAGCAGCAGCCGGGACAGGTCTACCTACGAGCAGTACTTC
- | 13 | TRBJ1-2 | - | TRBV28 | CASSLGGNYGYTF | TGTGCCAGCAGTTTAGGGGGGAACTATGGCTACACCTTC
TRBD2 | 17 | TRBJ2-3 | - | TRBV9 | CASSVGLAGPSTDTQYF | TGTGCCAGCAGCGTTGGACTAGCGGGCCCTAGCACAGATACGCAGTATTTT
- | 14 | TRBJ2-6 | - | TRBV5-5 | CASSLRVGANVLTF | TGTGCCAGCAGCTTGCGAGTCGGGGCCAACGTCCTGACTTTC
- | 13 | TRBJ1-1 | few | TRBV10-3 | CAISEWEGTEAFF | TGTGCCATCAGTGAGTGGGAGGGGACTGAAGCTTTCTTT
- | 17 | TRBJ2-2 | once | TRBV6-1 | CASSVRGGQGPTGELFF | TGTGCCAGCAGTGTACGGGGGGGACAGGGCCCCACCGGGGAGCTGTTTTTT
TRBD2 | 14 | TRBJ2-7 | - | TRBV30 | CAWRKSGVSYEQYF | TGTGCCTGGAGGAAAAGCGGGGTCTCCTACGAGCAGTACTTC
TRBD1 | 15 | TRBJ1-2 | - | TRBV2 | CASSRNDRVGYGYTF | TGTGCCAGCAGTCGTAACGACAGGGTTGGATATGGCTACACCTTC
TRBD1 | 16 | TRBJ1-5 | - | TRBV5-5 | CASSFTGGEGNQPQHF | TGTGCCAGCAGCTTTACAGGGGGCGAGGGCAATCAGCCCCAGCATTTT
- | 12 | TRBJ1-2 | - | TRBV7-2 | CASTSSNYGYTF | TGTGCCAGCACCTCTTCTAACTATGGCTACACCTTC
- | 14 | TRBJ1-1 | - | TRBV5-1 | CASSLATQNTEAFF | TGCGCCAGCAGCTTGGCGACACAAAACACTGAAGCTTTCTTT
- | 14 | TRBJ1-5 | - | TRBV11-3 | CASSFRAGDQPQHF | TGTGCCAGCAGCTTCAGGGCAGGAGATCAGCCCCAGCATTTT
TRBD2 | 14 | TRBJ2-7 | - | TRBV28 | CASSFSGSSYEQYF | TGTGCCAGCAGTTTTAGCGGGAGCTCCTACGAGCAGTACTTC
- | 14 | TRBJ2-1 | - | TRBV11-2 | CASSPESGYNEQFF | TGTGCCAGCAGCCCCGAAAGCGGATACAATGAGCAGTTCTTC
- | 15 | TRBJ1-4 | once | TRBV7-2 | CASSLEGAGSEKLFF | TGTGCTAGCAGCTTAGAAGGCGCAGGGTCTGAAAAACTGTTTTTT
- | 14 | TRBJ2-7 | - | TRBV28 | CASSSPSLHYEQYF | TGTGCCAGCAGTTCCCCCAGTCTCCACTACGAGCAGTACTTC
- | 11 | TRBJ1-2 | - | TRBV29-1 | CSVESNYGYTF | TGCAGCGTTGAGAGTAACTATGGCTACACCTTC
- | 16 | TRBJ1-4 | - | TRBV4-1 | CASSQPPSGSSEKLFF | TGCGCCAGCAGCCAACCCCCAAGTGGGAGTTCGGAAAAACTGTTTTTT
TRBD1 | 15 | TRBJ2-5 | few | TRBV27 | CASSQRTGVQETQYF | TGTGCCAGCAGCCAACGGACAGGAGTCCAAGAGACCCAGTACTTC
TRBD2 | 15 | TRBJ2-1 | - | TRBV14 | CASSPGLVIGDEQFF | TGTGCCAGCAGCCCCGGACTAGTGATAGGGGATGAGCAGTTCTTC
- | 18 | TRBJ1-2 | - | TRBV7-2 | CASSRGGGDVDSNYGYTF | TGTGCCAGCAGCCGGGGTGGGGGGGACGTAGATTCTAACTATGGCTACACCTTC
TRBD2 | 14 | TRBJ2-5 | - | TRBV30 | CAWDGTSGEETQYF | TGTGCCTGGGACGGGACTAGCGGTGAAGAGACCCAGTACTTC
- | 14 | TRBJ1-2 | few | TRBV6-6 | CASLRQGRDYGYTF | TGTGCCAGCTTAAGGCAGGGAAGAGACTATGGCTACACCTTC
- | 13 | TRBJ2-5 | once | TRBV28 | CASSRHRQETQYF | TGTGCCAGCAGTAGACACCGCCAAGAGACCCAGTACTTC
TRBD1 | 17 | TRBJ1-2 | - | TRBV4-2 | CASSQKKGGQDFYGYTF | TGTGCCAGCAGCCAAAAGAAAGGCGGACAGGATTTCTATGGCTACACCTTC
- | 14 | TRBJ2-7 | - | TRBV28 | CASSLGLTPYEQYF | TGTGCCAGCAGTCTCGGACTCACCCCCTACGAGCAGTACTTC
TRBD1 | 17 | TRBJ2-1 | - | TRBV13 | CASSLIPWTGDYNEQFF | TGTGCCAGCAGCTTAATTCCTTGGACAGGGGATTACAATGAGCAGTTCTTC
TRBD2 | 11 | TRBJ2-3 | - | TRBV20-1 | CSAERERSQYF | TGCAGTGCTGAGCGGGAGAGGTCGCAGTATTTT
- | 13 | TRBJ1-4 | - | TRBV28 | CASSPHGDEKLFF | TGTGCCAGCAGTCCCCACGGGGATGAAAAACTGTTTTTT
- | 13 | TRBJ2-1 | - | TRBV28 | CASSFGGSNEQFF | TGTGCCAGCAGTTTCGGGGGAAGCAATGAGCAGTTCTTC
- | 15 | TRBJ2-7 | - | TRBV12-5 | CASGLRQVDSYEQYF | TGTGCTAGTGGTTTACGGCAGGTTGACTCCTACGAGCAGTACTTC
- | 16 | TRBJ2-1 | - | TRBV7-2 | CASSSLGREAYNEQFF | TGTGCCAGCAGTTCCCTTGGCAGGGAGGCCTACAATGAGCAGTTCTTC